Following are 13 T cell receptor beta chains from one sample sequenced in a study of identical twins. TCRdb ran MiXCR on the 5' RACE reads and lists one entry per CDR3 protein. The table has roughly 630,000 distinct CDR3 sequences, 7.1% seen once. The same specimen was also included in a second study, on yellow fever vaccine responses in identical twins.

Material: PBMCs. Source of these receptors: a woman between 18 and 29 years old in good health.

This clonotype was seen many times. The chain carries TRBV6-2 or TRBV6-3 and TRBJ1-2; D call uncertain. This CDR3 has 12 amino acids. Trimming removed 1 base at V and 13 bases at J, with 13 bases between. Germline assignment: CDR1 MNHEY and CDR2 SVGEGT. Written as DNA, the CDR3 is TGTGCCAGCAGTTACTTTTCCGGGCATGGCACCTTC. Protein: CASSYFSGHGTF.

The chain joins TRBV20-1 to TRBJ1-2; a weak D match, TRBD1 (5 bases). Per the germline V gene, CDR1 is DFQATT and CDR2 is SNEGSKA (reference sequence). CDR3 length equals 11 residues. Trimming removed 4 bases at V and 7 bases at J, with 10 bases between. CDR3 in amino acids: CSAKAGFGYTF. CDR3 nucleotides: TGCAGTGCTAAAGCAGGGTTTGGCTACACCTTC.

This clonotype occurred a few times. This chain connects TRBV2 to TRBJ2-6, with D perhaps TRBD1 (6 bases). Trimming pared 7 bases from V and 4 bases from J, leaving 17 bases between. CDR1 and CDR2 from the germline V gene are SNHLY and FYNNEI. The CDR3 is 16 residues long. For the CDR3, the DNA is TGTGCCAGCACCATCTTACAGGGAGCGGGGGCCAACGTCCTGACTTTC. As protein: CASTILQGAGANVLTF.

This clonotype has ten or more counts. The V and J genes are TRBV7-9 and TRBJ1-2; no definite D call. Germline V gives CDR1 SEHNR, CDR2 FQNEAQ (reference sequence). V shed 0 bases and J shed 4 bases, with 12 bases lying between them. CDR3 length: 15 residues. CDR3 sequence reads: CASSLAVGTVYGYTF. CDR3 bases: TGTGCCAGCAGCTTAGCGGTCGGTACTGTCTATGGCTACACCTTC.

The chain recombines TRBV14 with TRBJ2-2, with D tentatively TRBD2 (6 bases). The CDR3 is 13 residues long. V was clipped by 4 bases and J by 6 bases, with 9 bases between them. Germline lookup yields CDR1 SGHDN and CDR2 FVKESK. The CDR3 nucleotides are TGTGCCAGCAGCCCGGAGGGGCCCGGGGAGCTGTTTTTT. This sequence encodes CASSPEGPGELFF. Combining the CDR3 with reference TRBV14 and TRBJ2-2 gives the whole variable domain EAGVTQFPSHSVIEKGQTVTLRCDPISGHDNLYWYRRVMGKEIKFLLHFVKESKQDESGMPNNRFLAERTGGTYSTLKVQPAELEDSGVYFCASSPEGPGELFFGEGSRLTVL.

In its sample, this clonotype was seen a few times. V gene TRBV3-1 combines with J gene TRBJ2-3; D gene unclear. Looked up from germline, CDR1 is LGHDT and CDR2 is YNNKEL (reference sequence). The CDR3 covers 14 residues. Trimming pared 2 bases from V and 2 bases from J, leaving 8 bases between. In DNA, the CDR3 is TGTGCCAGCAGCCAACCTGGCAACACAGATACGCAGTATTTT. Protein sequence: CASSQPGNTDTQYF.

This clonotype was detected a few times. The chain has TRBV10-3 and TRBJ2-5; TRBD2 aligns across 12 bases. CDR3 length: 16 amino acids. Trimming cost V 2 bases and J 4 bases; bases outside gene matches: 5. CDR1 is ENHRY, CDR2 SYGVKD, per germline. As DNA, the CDR3 is TGTGCCATCAGTGAGAGGCCTAGCGGGGGGGGAGAGACCCAGTACTTC. This translates into CAISERPSGGGETQYF.

Notes on this clonotype: A much larger clone is a single base away; this may be a read error. This chain links TRBV7-2 with TRBJ2-5, with D possibly matching TRBD1 (6 bases). The CDR3 runs 14 residues. CDR1 SGHTA and CDR2 FQGNSA come from the germline V gene. V lost 6 bases, J lost 2 bases, and 13 bases lay in between. The CDR3 is CTSSYQTGQETQYF. The CDR3 DNA reads TGTACCAGCAGTTACCAGACAGGACAAGAGACCCAGTACTTC.

This clonotype was found a few times. The V and J genes are TRBV20-1 and TRBJ1-6; TRBD1 matches at 7 bases. In germline, CDR1 is DFQATT, CDR2 SNEGSKA (reference sequence). This CDR3 is built from 15 residues. Trimming removed 2 bases from V and 9 bases from J; junction bases left unmatched: 10. The CDR3 is CSARSGAGGSSPLHF. CDR3 coding DNA: TGCAGTGCTAGAAGCGGGGCAGGGGGGAGTTCACCCCTCCACTTT.

This clonotype was observed at least ten times. The V gene is TRBV5-1, the J gene TRBJ2-2; the D is unclear. Per the germline V gene, CDR1 is SGHRS and CDR2 is YFSETQ. V lost 0 bases, J lost 2 bases, and 17 bases lay in between. The CDR3 consists of 18 residues. CDR3 bases: TGCGCCAGCAGCTTGGCTCCCACTCACATCCGCAACACCGGGGAGCTGTTTTTT. As protein: CASSLAPTHIRNTGELFF.

This chain uses TRBV2 with TRBJ1-3; D is possibly TRBD1 (6 bases). Germline CDR1 and CDR2: SNHLY and FYNNEI. The CDR3 runs 12 residues. Trimming shortened V by 6 bases and J by 10 bases, and 13 bases separated the two germline ends. The CDR3 bases are TGTGCCAGCAGGGACAGCAGAACGACCATATATTTT. This codes for CASRDSRTTIYF.

This clonotype was seen ten or more times. The chain recombines TRBV4-2 with TRBJ2-2; D remains unclear. V shed 4 bases and J shed 6 bases, with 12 bases lying between them. The germline CDR1 and CDR2 sequences are LGHNA and YNFKEQ. The CDR3 contains 14 residues. The CDR3, as DNA: TGTGCCAGCAGCCTTCGGAATGTGGCCGGGGAGCTGTTTTTT. Its protein is CASSLRNVAGELFF.

This clonotype was counted ten times or more. J is TRBJ2-7 and V is TRBV11-1, with 10 bases that match TRBD2. CDR1 is SGHAT, CDR2 FQDESV, per germline (reference sequence). The CDR3 consists of 13 residues. The trim removed 7 bases at V and 2 bases at J, leaving 2 bases unmatched. The CDR3 nucleotides read TGTGCCAGCAAGCGGGGGGGCCCCTACGAGCAGTACTTC. This sequence encodes CASKRGGPYEQYF.